The next 27 T cell receptor beta chains were all read from a single sample in a study of blood T cell repertoires in COVID-19. The repertoire was sequenced with immunoSEQ multiplex PCR; TCRdb's copy has only in-frame clones and lacks some. The sample carries approximately 310,000 clones, approximately 91% recorded once. The sequencing input was PBMCs or T cells enriched from blood (not recorded which). These receptors originate from a man in his fifties or sixties who had recovered from COVID-19.

The chain combines TRBV19 with TRBJ1-2; 8 positions agree with TRBD1. Per germline, CDR1 LNHDA and CDR2 SQIVND (reference sequence). V lost 6 bases and J lost 8; bases outside the gene matches: 11. The CDR3 covers 14 residues. The CDR3 region has the DNA TGTGCCAGTAGCGACCAGGGGGCTTCGGGAGGCTACACCTTC. Protein sequence: CASSDQGASGGYTF.

J is TRBJ2-1 and V is TRBV4-1, with 12 bases fitting TRBD2. CDR1 and CDR2 from the germline V gene are MGHRA and YSYEKL. This CDR3 contains 16 residues. V lost 1 base to trimming and J lost 12 bases; unmatched junction nucleotides: 10. The CDR3 sequence: CASSQGALAGGFWQFF. The CDR3 DNA reads as TGCGCCAGCAGCCAAGGGGCACTAGCGGGAGGATTCTGGCAGTTCTTC.

The rearrangement links TRBV7-2 to TRBJ2-7, with a weak D call TRBD1 (6 bases). The CDR3 loop spans 15 amino acids. Deletions cut 2 bases from V and 0 bases from J, with 11 bases between. Germline V gene sequence: CDR1 SGHTA, CDR2 FQGNSA. The CDR3 sequence: CASSLSGTTSYEQYF. DNA of the CDR3: TGTGCCAGCAGCTTATCCGGGACAACCTCCTACGAGCAGTACTTC. The whole variable domain, remainder taken from reference TRBV7-2 and TRBJ2-7, is GAGVSQSPSNKVTEKGKDVELRCDPISGHTALYWYRQSLGQGLEFLIYFQGNSAPDKSGLPSDRFSAERTGGSVSTLTIQRTQQEDSAVYLCASSLSGTTSYEQYFGPGTRLTVT.

The gene calls are TRBV5-1 and TRBJ2-7; TRBD1 aligns across 7 bases. The CDR3 extends over 14 amino acids. Germline-derived CDR1 and CDR2 are SGHRS and YFSETQ. V dropped 4 bases and J dropped 3; count of bases not matched to a gene: 7. The chain's CDR3 is CASSVRTGGYEQYF. Written as DNA, the CDR3 is TGCGCCAGCAGCGTCAGGACAGGCGGCTACGAGCAGTACTTC.

This sequence joins TRBV24-1 and TRBJ2-5, with 9 bases fitting TRBD1. The length of the CDR3 is 15 residues. J lost 5 bases, V lost 4 bases, and 7 bases had no gene match. CDR1 is KGHDR, CDR2 SFDVKD, per germline. The CDR3 bases are TGTGCCACCAGTGAGGCTAACAGGGGGCGGGAGACCCAGTACTTC. This codes for CATSEANRGRETQYF.

This clone turned up a few times. CDR3 sequence (DNA): TGTGCCAGCAGTCATGGGACAGGTGGGGGGTACTATGGCTACACCTTC. Translated, it gives CASSHGTGGGYYGYTF. The rearrangement uses TRBV28 and TRBJ1-2; 8 bases are a match to TRBD1. Trimming at V came to 5 bases and at J to 3 bases, leaving 11 bases not matched to a gene. Per germline, CDR1 MDHEN and CDR2 SYDVKM. The CDR3 totals 16 residues.

This rearrangement joins TRBV5-6 to TRBJ2-7; 7 bases map to TRBD1. The length of the CDR3 is 16 residues. V lost 2 bases to trimming and J lost 0 bases; unmatched junction nucleotides: 8. In germline, CDR1 is SGHDT, CDR2 YYEEEE. The CDR3 reads CASSFRTGPASYEQYF. Here the CDR3 DNA reads TGTGCCAGCAGCTTCCGGACAGGACCGGCCTCCTACGAGCAGTACTTC.

This chain connects TRBV24-1 to TRBJ2-3, with a possible D match to TRBD2 (7 bases). Germline V lookup: CDR1 KGHDR, CDR2 SFDVKD. Trimming removed 3 bases at V and 8 bases at J, with 14 bases between. The CDR3 extends over 14 amino acids. This chain's CDR3 is CATSDQQGGGTQYF. CDR3 DNA: TGTGCCACCAGTGATCAACAAGGGGGGGGTACGCAGTATTTT.

The chain combines TRBV30 with TRBJ2-1, with 9 nucleotides matching TRBD2. CDR1 GTSNPN and CDR2 SVGIG come from the germline V gene (reference sequence). The CDR3 runs 15 residues. Unmatched junction bases numbered 10, after V lost 1 base and J lost 9 bases. CDR3 sequence: CAWSAVAGDLGEQFF. The CDR3 bases are TGTGCCTGGAGTGCGGTAGCGGGAGATCTTGGTGAGCAGTTCTTC.

This rearrangement joins TRBV4-1 to TRBJ1-4; 12 bases fit TRBD1. CDR1 MGHRA and CDR2 YSYEKL come from the germline V gene. V shed 4 bases, J shed 8 bases, and the junction held 5 bases outside the gene matches. The CDR3 is 15 amino acids. In DNA, the CDR3 is TGCGCCAGCAGCCCCGGGACAGGGGGCGTCGAAAAACTGTTTTTT. This translates into CASSPGTGGVEKLFF.

The chain recombines TRBV28 with TRBJ1-6; 12 nucleotides align to TRBD1. Germline assignment: CDR1 MDHEN and CDR2 SYDVKM. The ends lost 3 bases at V and 6 bases at J; junction bases unmatched: 3. The CDR3 contains 16 residues. The CDR3 spells CASSFPGQGANSPLHF. CDR3 DNA sequence: TGTGCCAGCAGTTTCCCGGGACAGGGGGCTAATTCACCCCTCCACTTT.

The rearrangement uses TRBV6-2 or TRBV6-3 and TRBJ2-3; tentatively, D is TRBD2 (5 bases). The length of the CDR3 is 16 residues. Germline assignment: CDR1 MNHEY and CDR2 SVGEGT. V was shortened by 5 bases and J by 0 bases, with 15 bases between the two germline ends. The CDR3 DNA reads TGTGCCAGCAGTCGACGACTAACCGCTAGCACAGATACGCAGTATTTT. Protein product: CASSRRLTASTDTQYF.

The chain recombines TRBV4-1 with TRBJ2-1; 9 bases line up with TRBD2. V was clipped by 1 base and J by 4 bases; unmatched bases: 5. Germline lookup yields CDR1 MGHRA and CDR2 YSYEKL. The CDR3 contains 16 residues. Here the CDR3 reads CASSQVGTSTYNEQFF. CDR3 nucleotides: TGCGCCAGCAGCCAAGTCGGGACTAGCACATACAATGAGCAGTTCTTC.

V and J are TRBV9 and TRBJ2-2; TRBD1 agrees at 7 bases. The junction had 2 bases not matched to a gene; V was cut back by 0 bases and J by 0 bases. This CDR3 has 16 residues. The germline V gene has CDR1 SGDLS and CDR2 YYNGEE. The CDR3, as DNA: TGTGCCAGCAGCGTAGTCGGACAGGCGAACACCGGGGAGCTGTTTTTT. Translated: CASSVVGQANTGELFF.

This clone appeared a single time. The chain carries TRBV6-5 and TRBJ1-1, with 7 bases fitting TRBD1. V lost 1 base, J lost 3 bases, and 8 bases stayed unmatched. The CDR3 has 16 residues. Per germline, CDR1 MNHEY and CDR2 SVGAGI. The CDR3, as DNA: TGTGCCAGCAGTTACTTAAAGGGGGCGACGTACACTGAAGCTTTCTTT. Translated: CASSYLKGATYTEAFF.

Details on this clone: The same CDR3 also results from other DNA sequences found in this sample. The chain carries TRBV6-5 and TRBJ2-2, with TRBD1 matching 7 bases. Unmatched junction bases numbered 3, after V lost 5 bases and J lost 0 bases. The CDR3 contains 15 residues. CDR1 is MNHEY and CDR2 is SVGAGI in the germline V gene. CDR3: CASSRQGANTGELFF. The CDR3 region has the DNA TGTGCCAGCAGTCGACAGGGCGCGAACACCGGGGAGCTGTTTTTT.

The rearrangement uses TRBV24-1 and TRBJ2-2; 12 bases map to TRBD1. The CDR3 runs to 17 residues. The J segment lost 3 bases and the V segment lost 9 bases, leaving 10 bases of the junction unmatched. The germline gives CDR1 KGHDR, CDR2 SFDVKD. The CDR3 nucleotides read TGTGCCACCTCAGGGACAGGGGGCGTTAGGTACACCGGGGAGCTGTTTTTT. Translated, it gives CATSGTGGVRYTGELFF.

In this sample, this clone turned up a few times. The J gene is TRBJ2-1, the V gene TRBV24-1; D is unresolved. Germline-derived CDR1 and CDR2 are KGHDR and SFDVKD. The CDR3 is 14 residues long. Trimming shortened V by 0 bases and J by 7 bases, and 9 bases separated the two germline ends. Written as DNA, the CDR3 is TGTGCCACCAGTGATTTGCTAACGAGGAATGAGCAGTTCTTC. This sequence encodes CATSDLLTRNEQFF.

The chain recombines TRBV5-1 with TRBJ2-7, with TRBD1 identical over 7 bases. Germline V gives CDR1 SGHRS, CDR2 YFSETQ. Trimming at V came to 0 bases and at J to 6 bases, leaving 9 bases not matched to a gene. This CDR3 region has 15 residues. The CDR3 is CASSLEVTGLGEQYF. CDR3 sequence (DNA): TGCGCCAGCAGCTTGGAGGTGACAGGGCTGGGCGAGCAGTACTTC.

A single count supports this clone. The V gene is TRBV6-1, the J gene TRBJ1-2; 11 bases are a match to TRBD1. The germline gives CDR1 MNHNS, CDR2 SASEGT. The trim removed 4 bases at V and 3 bases at J, leaving 7 bases unmatched. The CDR3 totals 16 residues. CDR3 protein: CASSVSPGQGDYGYTF. CDR3 bases: TGTGCCAGCAGTGTATCGCCGGGACAGGGGGACTATGGCTACACCTTC.

The rearrangement links TRBV7-9 to TRBJ2-2; 8 bases agree with TRBD1. The CDR3 consists of 17 residues. Germline V gives CDR1 SEHNR, CDR2 FQNEAQ (reference sequence). Trimming took 3 bases from V and 6 from J; bases not matched to a gene: 12. Here the CDR3 reads CASSFPPLGRGPGELFF. The CDR3 DNA reads as TGTGCCAGCAGCTTTCCACCGTTGGGCAGGGGGCCCGGGGAGCTGTTTTTT.

The chain uses TRBV28 and TRBJ1-2; TRBD1 matches 9 bases. V lost 3 bases, J lost 5 bases, and 10 bases stayed unmatched. The CDR3 has 16 residues. Germline-derived CDR1 and CDR2 are MDHEN and SYDVKM. The CDR3 protein is CASSLVGDREVYGYTF. DNA of the CDR3: TGTGCCAGCAGTTTGGTGGGGGACAGGGAGGTTTATGGCTACACCTTC.

This chain joins TRBV5-5 and TRBJ1-4; TRBD1 is a possible D gene (6 bases). V was trimmed by 2 bases and J by 4 bases, leaving 12 bases between them. Per the germline V gene, CDR1 is SGHKS and CDR2 is YYEKEE (reference sequence). CDR3 length equals 15 residues. The CDR3 spells CASSFAGALNEKLFF. The DNA of the CDR3 is TGTGCCAGCAGCTTCGCAGGGGCTCTTAATGAAAAACTGTTTTTT.

The chain has TRBV5-1 and TRBJ2-1; 7 bases agree with TRBD1. The V gene end was trimmed by 2 bases and the J gene end by 6 bases; junction bases not matched to a gene: 2. The CDR3 has 13 residues. Germline loops: CDR1 SGHRS, CDR2 YFSETQ. The CDR3, as DNA: TGCGCCAGCAGCTTATCAGGGGGCAATGAGCAGTTCTTC. Translated, it gives CASSLSGGNEQFF. The full variable domain, with the rest looked up from reference TRBV5-1 and TRBJ2-1, is KAGVTQTPRYLIKTRGQQVTLSCSPISGHRSVSWYQQTPGQGLQFLFEYFSETQRNKGNFPGRFSGRQFSNSRSEMNVSTLELGDSALYLCASSLSGGNEQFFGPGTRLTVL.

This chain connects TRBV2 to TRBJ2-5, with TRBD1 identical over 9 bases. The CDR3 extends over 15 amino acids. V was pared by 2 bases and J by 4 bases, with 5 bases of the junction left unmatched. From germline, CDR1 is SNHLY and CDR2 FYNNEI. The CDR3 loop is CASSEQETGGETQYF. CDR3 nucleotides: TGTGCCAGCAGTGAACAAGAGACAGGGGGAGAGACCCAGTACTTC.

The rearrangement uses TRBV7-2 and TRBJ2-3; 9 bases agree with TRBD1. This CDR3 comprises 15 residues. V was clipped by 4 bases and J by 3 bases; unmatched bases: 5. In germline, CDR1 is SGHTA, CDR2 FQGNSA. The CDR3 sequence is CASSSQTGGTDTQYF. Written as DNA, the CDR3 is TGTGCCAGCAGCTCCCAGACAGGGGGTACAGATACGCAGTATTTT.

The chain joins TRBV12-5 to TRBJ2-1, with D perhaps TRBD2 (6 bases). This CDR3 has 15 residues. The V gene's germline CDR1 is LGHNT and CDR2 FRNRAP. Trimming took off 6 bases at V and 0 bases at J, with 12 bases between the two ends. The CDR3 DNA follows: TGTGCTAGTGGGTATAGCGGCAGCTCCTACAATGAGCAGTTCTTC. Translation gives CASGYSGSSYNEQFF. The full variable domain, with the rest looked up from reference TRBV12-5 and TRBJ2-1, is DARVTQTPRHKVTEMGQEVTMRCQPILGHNTVFWYRQTMMQGLELLAYFRNRAPLDDSGMPKDRFSAEMPDATLATLKIQPSEPRDSAVYFCASGYSGSSYNEQFFGPGTRLTVL.